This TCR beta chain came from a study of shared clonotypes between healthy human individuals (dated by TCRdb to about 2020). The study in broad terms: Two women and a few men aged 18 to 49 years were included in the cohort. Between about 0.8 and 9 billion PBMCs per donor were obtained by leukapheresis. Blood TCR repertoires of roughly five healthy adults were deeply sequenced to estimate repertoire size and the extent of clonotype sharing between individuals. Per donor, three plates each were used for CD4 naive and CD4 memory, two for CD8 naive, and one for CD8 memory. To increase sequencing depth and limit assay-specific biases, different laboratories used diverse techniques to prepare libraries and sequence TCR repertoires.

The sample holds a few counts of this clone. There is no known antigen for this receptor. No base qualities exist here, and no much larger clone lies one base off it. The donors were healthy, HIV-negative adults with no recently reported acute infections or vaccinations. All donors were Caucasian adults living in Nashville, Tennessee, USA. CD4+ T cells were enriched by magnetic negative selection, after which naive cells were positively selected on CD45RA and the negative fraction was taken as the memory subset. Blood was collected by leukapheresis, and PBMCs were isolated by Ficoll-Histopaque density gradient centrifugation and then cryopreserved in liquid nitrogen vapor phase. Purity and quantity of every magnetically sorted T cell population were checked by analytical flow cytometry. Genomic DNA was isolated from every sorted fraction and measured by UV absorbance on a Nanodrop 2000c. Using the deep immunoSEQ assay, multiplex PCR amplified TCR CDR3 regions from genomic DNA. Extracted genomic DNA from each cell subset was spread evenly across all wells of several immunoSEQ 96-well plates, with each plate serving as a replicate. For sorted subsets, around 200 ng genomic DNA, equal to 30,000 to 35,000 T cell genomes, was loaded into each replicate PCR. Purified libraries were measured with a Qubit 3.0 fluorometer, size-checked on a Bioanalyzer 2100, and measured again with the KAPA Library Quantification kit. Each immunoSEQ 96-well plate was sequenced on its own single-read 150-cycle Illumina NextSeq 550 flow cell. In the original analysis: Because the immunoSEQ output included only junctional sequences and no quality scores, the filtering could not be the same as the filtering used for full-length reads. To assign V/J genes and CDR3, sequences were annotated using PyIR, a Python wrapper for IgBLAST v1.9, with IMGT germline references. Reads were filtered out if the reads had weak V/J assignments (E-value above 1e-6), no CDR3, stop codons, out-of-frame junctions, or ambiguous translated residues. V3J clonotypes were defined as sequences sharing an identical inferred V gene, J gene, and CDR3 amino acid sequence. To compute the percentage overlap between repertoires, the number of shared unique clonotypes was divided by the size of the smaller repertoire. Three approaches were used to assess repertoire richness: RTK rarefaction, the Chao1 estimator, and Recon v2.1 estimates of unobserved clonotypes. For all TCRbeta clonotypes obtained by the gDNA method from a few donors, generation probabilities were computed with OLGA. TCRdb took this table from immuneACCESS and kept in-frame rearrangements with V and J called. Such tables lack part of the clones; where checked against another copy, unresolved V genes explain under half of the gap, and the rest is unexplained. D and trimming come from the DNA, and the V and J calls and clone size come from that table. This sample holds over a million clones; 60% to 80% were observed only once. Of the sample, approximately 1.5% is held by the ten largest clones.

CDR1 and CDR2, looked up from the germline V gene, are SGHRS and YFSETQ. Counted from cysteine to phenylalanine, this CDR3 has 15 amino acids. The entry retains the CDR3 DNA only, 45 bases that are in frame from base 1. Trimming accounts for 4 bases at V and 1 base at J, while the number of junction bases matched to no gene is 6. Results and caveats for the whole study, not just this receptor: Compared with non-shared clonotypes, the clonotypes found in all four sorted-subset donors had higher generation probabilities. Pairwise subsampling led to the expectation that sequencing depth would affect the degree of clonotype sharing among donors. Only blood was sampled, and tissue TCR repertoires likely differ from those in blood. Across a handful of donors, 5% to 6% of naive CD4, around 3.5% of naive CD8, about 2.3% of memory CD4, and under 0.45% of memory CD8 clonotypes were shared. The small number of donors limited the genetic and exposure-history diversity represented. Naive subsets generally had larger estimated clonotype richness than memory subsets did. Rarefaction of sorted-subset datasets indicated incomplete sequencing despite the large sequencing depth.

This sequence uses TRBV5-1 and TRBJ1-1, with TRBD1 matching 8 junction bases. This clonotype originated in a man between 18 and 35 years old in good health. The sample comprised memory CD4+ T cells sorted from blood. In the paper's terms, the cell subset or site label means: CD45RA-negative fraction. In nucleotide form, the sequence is TGCGCCAGCAGCCATGGACAGGGAGGGAACACTGAAGCTTTCTTT. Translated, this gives CASSHGQGGNTEAFF.